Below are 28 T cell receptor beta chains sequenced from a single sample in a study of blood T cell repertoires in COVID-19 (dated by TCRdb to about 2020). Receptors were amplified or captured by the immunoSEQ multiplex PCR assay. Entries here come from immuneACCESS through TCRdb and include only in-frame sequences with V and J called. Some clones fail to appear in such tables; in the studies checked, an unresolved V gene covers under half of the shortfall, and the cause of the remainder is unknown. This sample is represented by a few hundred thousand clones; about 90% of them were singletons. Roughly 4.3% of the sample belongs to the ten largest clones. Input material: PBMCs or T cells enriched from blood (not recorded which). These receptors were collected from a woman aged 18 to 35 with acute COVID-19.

In DNA, the CDR3 is TGTGCCAGTTCCAGACTAGCGGGAGTTGAGAATGAGCAGTTCTTC. Amino acids: CASSRLAGVENEQFF. The rearrangement joins TRBV19 to TRBJ2-1; 12 positions match TRBD2. The length of the CDR3 is 15 residues. Germline CDR1 reads LNHDA; CDR2 reads SQIVND (reference sequence). Trimming took 8 bases from V and 7 from J; bases not matched to a gene: 9.

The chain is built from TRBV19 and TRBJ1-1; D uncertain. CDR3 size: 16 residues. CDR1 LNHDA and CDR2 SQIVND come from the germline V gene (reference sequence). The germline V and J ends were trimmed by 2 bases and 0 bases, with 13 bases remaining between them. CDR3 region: CASSISLSAMNTEAFF. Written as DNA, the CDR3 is TGTGCCAGTAGTATATCCCTAAGCGCTATGAACACTGAAGCTTTCTTT.

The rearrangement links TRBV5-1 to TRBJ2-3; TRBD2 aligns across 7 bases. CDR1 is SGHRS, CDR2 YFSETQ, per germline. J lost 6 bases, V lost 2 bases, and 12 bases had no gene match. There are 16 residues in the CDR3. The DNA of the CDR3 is TGCGCCAGCAGCTTTCCTGAGGCGGGAGCGACGGATACGCAGTATTTT. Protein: CASSFPEAGATDTQYF.

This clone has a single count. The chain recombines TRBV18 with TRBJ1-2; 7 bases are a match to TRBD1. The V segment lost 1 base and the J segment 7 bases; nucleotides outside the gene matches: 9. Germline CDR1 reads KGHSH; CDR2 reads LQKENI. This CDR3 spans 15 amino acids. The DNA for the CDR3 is TGTGCCAGCTCACCACTAACAGGGGTGGCTAGTGGCTACACCTTC. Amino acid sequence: CASSPLTGVASGYTF. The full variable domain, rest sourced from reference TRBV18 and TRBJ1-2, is NAGVMQNPRHLVRRRGQEARLRCSPMKGHSHVYWYRQLPEEGLKFMVYLQKENIIDESGMPKERFSAEFPKEGPSILRIQQVVRGDSAAYFCASSPLTGVASGYTFGSGTRLTVV.

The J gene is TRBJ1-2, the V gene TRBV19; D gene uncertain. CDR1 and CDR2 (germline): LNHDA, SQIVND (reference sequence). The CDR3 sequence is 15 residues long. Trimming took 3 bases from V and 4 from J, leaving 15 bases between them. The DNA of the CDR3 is TGTGCCAGTAGTATTGAGGACGGACTGCGCTATGGCTACACCTTC. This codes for CASSIEDGLRYGYTF. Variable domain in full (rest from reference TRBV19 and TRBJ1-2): DGGITQSPKYLFRKEGQNVTLSCEQNLNHDAMYWYRQDPGQGLRLIYYSQIVNDFQKGDIAEGYSVSREKKESFPLTVTSAQKNPTAFYLCASSIEDGLRYGYTFGSGTRLTVV.

The CDR3 sequence is CASSKSGRAYEQYF. The CDR3, as DNA: TGTGCCAGCAGCAAGAGCGGGAGGGCCTACGAGCAGTACTTC. The chain is built from TRBV6-5 and TRBJ2-7, with 10 bases lining up with TRBD2. This CDR3 region has 14 residues. CDR1 and CDR2 from the germline V gene are MNHEY and SVGAGI. The V and J ends lost 6 bases and 2 bases, in that order; junction bases with no gene match: 4.

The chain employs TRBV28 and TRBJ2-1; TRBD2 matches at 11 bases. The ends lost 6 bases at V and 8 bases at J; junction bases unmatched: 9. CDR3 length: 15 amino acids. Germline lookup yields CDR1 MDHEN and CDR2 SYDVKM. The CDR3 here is CASSQTSGKTYEQFF. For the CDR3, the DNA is TGTGCCAGCAGCCAGACTAGCGGGAAAACTTATGAGCAGTTCTTC.

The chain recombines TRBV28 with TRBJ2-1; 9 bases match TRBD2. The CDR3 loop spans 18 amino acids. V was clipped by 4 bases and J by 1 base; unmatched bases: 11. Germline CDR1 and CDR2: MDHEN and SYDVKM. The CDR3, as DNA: TGTGCCAGCAGTTCCATGTCCCTAGCGGGAAGGTCCTACAATGAGCAGTTCTTC. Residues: CASSSMSLAGRSYNEQFF.

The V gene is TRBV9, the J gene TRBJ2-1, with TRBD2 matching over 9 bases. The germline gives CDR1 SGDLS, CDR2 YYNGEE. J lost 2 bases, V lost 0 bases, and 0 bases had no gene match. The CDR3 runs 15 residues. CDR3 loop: CASSVASGTYNEQFF. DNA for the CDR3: TGTGCCAGCAGCGTAGCTAGCGGGACCTACAATGAGCAGTTCTTC.

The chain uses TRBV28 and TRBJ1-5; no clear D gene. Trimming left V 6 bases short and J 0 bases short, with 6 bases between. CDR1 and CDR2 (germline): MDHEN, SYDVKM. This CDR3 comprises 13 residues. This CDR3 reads CASRYYSNQPQHF. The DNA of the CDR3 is TGTGCCAGCAGGTATTATAGCAATCAGCCCCAGCATTTT.

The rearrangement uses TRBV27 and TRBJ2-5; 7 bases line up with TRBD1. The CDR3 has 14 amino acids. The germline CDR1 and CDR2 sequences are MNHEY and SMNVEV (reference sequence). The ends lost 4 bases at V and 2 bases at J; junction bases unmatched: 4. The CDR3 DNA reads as TGTGCCAGCAGTTGGGGCAGGGGGCAAGAGACCCAGTACTTC. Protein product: CASSWGRGQETQYF.

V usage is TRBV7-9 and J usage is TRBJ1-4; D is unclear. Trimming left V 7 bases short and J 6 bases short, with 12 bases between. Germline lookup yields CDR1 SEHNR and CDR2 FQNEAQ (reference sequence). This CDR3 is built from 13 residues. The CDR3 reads CASKLGLDEKLFF. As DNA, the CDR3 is TGTGCCAGCAAACTAGGCCTGGATGAAAAACTGTTTTTT.

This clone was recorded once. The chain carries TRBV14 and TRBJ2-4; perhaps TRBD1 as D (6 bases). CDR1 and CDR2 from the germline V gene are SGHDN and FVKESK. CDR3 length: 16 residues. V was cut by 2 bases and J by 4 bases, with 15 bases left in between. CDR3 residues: CASSQYQGSGKNIQYF. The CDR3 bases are TGTGCCAGCAGCCAATATCAGGGGTCGGGTAAAAACATTCAGTACTTC.

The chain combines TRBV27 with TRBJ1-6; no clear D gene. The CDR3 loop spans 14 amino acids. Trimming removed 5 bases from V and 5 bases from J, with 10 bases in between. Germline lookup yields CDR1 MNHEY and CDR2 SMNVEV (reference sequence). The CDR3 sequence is CASSGHQDNSPLHF. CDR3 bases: TGTGCCAGCAGTGGGCACCAGGATAATTCACCCCTCCACTTT.

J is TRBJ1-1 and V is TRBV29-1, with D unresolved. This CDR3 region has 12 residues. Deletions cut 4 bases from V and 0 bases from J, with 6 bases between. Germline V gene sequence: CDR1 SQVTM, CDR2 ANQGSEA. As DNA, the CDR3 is TGCAGCGTTGGACAAATGAACACTGAAGCTTTCTTT. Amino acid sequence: CSVGQMNTEAFF. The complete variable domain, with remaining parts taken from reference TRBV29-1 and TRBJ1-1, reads SAVISQKPSRDICQRGTSLTIQCQVDSQVTMMFWYRQQPGQSLTLIATANQGSEATYESGFVIDKFPISRPNLTFSTLTVSNMSPEDSSIYLCSVGQMNTEAFFGQGTRLTVV.

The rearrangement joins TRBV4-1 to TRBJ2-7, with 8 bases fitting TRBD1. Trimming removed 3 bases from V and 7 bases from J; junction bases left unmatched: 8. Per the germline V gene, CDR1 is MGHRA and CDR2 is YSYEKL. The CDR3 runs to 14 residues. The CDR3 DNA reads TGCGCCAGCAGCCACGGACAGGGCGTGGGTGAGCAGTACTTC. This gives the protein CASSHGQGVGEQYF.

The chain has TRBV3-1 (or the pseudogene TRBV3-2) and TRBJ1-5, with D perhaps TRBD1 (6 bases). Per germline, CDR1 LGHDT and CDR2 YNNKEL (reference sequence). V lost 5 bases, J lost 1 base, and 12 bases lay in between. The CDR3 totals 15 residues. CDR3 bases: TGTGCCAGCAGCTTGGACAGCTCGAGCAATCAGCCCCAGCATTTT. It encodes CASSLDSSSNQPQHF.

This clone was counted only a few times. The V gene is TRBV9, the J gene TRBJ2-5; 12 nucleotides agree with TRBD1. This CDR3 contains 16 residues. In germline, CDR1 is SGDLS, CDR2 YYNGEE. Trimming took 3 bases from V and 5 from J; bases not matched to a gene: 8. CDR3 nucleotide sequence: TGTGCCAGCAGCGACGGGACAGGGGGCTCCCAGGAGACCCAGTACTTC. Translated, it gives CASSDGTGGSQETQYF.

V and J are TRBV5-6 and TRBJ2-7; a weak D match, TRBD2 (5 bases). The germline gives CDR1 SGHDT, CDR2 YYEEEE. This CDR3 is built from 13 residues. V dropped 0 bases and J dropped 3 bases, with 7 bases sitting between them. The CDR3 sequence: CASSLVRGYEQYF. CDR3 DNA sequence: TGTGCCAGCAGCTTGGTTCGGGGCTACGAGCAGTACTTC.

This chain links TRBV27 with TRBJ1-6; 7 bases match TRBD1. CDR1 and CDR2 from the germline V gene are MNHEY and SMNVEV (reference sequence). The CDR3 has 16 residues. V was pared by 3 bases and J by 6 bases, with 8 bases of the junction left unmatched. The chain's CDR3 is CASSFRDSLINSPLHF. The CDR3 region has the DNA TGTGCCAGCAGTTTCCGGGACAGCCTCATTAATTCACCCCTCCACTTT.

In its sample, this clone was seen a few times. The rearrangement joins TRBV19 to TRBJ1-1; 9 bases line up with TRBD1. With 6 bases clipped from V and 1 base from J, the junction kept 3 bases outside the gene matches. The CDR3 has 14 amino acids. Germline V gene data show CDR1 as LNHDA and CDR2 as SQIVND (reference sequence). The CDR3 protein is CASRGQGANTEAFF. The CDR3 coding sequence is TGTGCCAGTAGGGGACAGGGCGCGAACACTGAAGCTTTCTTT.

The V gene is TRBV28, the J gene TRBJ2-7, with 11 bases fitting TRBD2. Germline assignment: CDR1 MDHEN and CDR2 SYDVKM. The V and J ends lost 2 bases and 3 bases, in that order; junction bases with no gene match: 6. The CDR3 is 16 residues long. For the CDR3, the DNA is TGTGCCAGCAGTTTAAAGGGTGGGACTAGCGGCTACGAGCAGTACTTC. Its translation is CASSLKGGTSGYEQYF.

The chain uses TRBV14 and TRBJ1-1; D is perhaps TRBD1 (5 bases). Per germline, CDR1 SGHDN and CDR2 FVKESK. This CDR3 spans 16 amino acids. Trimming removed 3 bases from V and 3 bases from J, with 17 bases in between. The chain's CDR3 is CASSHYRTVGDTEAFF. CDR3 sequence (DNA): TGTGCCAGCAGCCATTACAGGACGGTCGGTGACACTGAAGCTTTCTTT.

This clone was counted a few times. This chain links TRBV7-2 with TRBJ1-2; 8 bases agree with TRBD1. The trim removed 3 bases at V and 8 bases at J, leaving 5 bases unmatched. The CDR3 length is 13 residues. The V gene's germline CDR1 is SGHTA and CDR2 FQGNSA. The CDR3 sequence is CASSLQGARGYTF. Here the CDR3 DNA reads TGTGCCAGCAGCTTGCAGGGGGCGCGAGGCTACACCTTC.

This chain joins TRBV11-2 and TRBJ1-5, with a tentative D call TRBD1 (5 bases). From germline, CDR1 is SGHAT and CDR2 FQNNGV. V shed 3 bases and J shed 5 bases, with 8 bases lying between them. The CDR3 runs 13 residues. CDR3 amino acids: CASSFAGHQPQHF. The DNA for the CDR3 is TGTGCCAGCAGCTTTGCAGGGCATCAGCCCCAGCATTTT.

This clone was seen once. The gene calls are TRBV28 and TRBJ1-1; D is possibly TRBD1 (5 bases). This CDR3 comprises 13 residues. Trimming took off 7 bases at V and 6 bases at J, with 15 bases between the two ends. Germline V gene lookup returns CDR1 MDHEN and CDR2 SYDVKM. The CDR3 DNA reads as TGTGCCAGCAACCGGGGGGGGTTCCCTGAAGCTTTCTTT. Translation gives CASNRGGFPEAFF.

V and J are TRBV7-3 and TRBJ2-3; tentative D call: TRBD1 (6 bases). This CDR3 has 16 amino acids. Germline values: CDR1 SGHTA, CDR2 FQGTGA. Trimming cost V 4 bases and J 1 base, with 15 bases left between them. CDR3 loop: CASSYGQGRGTDTQYF. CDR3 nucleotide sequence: TGTGCCAGCAGCTATGGCCAGGGGCGGGGCACAGATACGCAGTATTTT.

The CDR3 region has the DNA TGTGCCAGCAGCCCAGGGGCCGTAGAGGGAAACACCATATATTTT. It translates to CASSPGAVEGNTIYF. This chain joins TRBV5-8 and TRBJ1-3, with D maybe TRBD1 (6 bases). CDR1 and CDR2 (germline): SGHTS, YDEGEE. The CDR3 is made up of 15 amino acids. The V end was cut by 4 bases, the J end by 4 bases, with 15 bases between.